These T cell receptor beta chains were read from a single sample in a study of T cells in tumors after PD-1 blockade. Using immunoSEQ multiplex PCR, the repertoire was profiled, and TCRdb retains in-frame clones only, with some absent. The sample shows around 4,900 clones, around two thirds of them seen only once. The sequencing used tumor tissue, collected after anti-PD-1 treatment. The receptor set was obtained from a human donor with basal cell carcinoma. Each CDR3 is given with its conserved first and last residue. A D gene is named only where the DNA matches it firmly. The size field is filled for only some rows; it gives once, few, many or a size class.

j_call,v_call,clone_size,d_call,cdr3_aa
TRBJ2-2,TRBV10-3,.,.,CAIRTGLNTGELFF
TRBJ1-1,TRBV6-1,.,.,CASSEADRGAEAFF
TRBJ1-1,TRBV7-2,.,.,CASSLGSWVGKTEAFF
TRBJ2-3,TRBV7-9,.,TRBD2,CASSGGGNRGTDTQYF
TRBJ2-7,TRBV7-2,.,TRBD2,CASSPSGGPYEQYF
TRBJ2-7,TRBV19,.,TRBD1,CASSILPGTVYEQYF
TRBJ1-5,TRBV24-1,.,.,CATSEGAGDQPQHF
TRBJ1-2,TRBV4-1,few,.,CASSPLGADSNYGYTF
TRBJ1-2,TRBV5-4,.,.,CASSSDSAVQTYGYTF
TRBJ2-7,TRBV10-3,.,TRBD1,CATKDRIIDEQYF
TRBJ1-3,TRBV3-1/TRBV3-2,few,.,CASSQDGLTGNTIYF
TRBJ2-1,TRBV2,.,.,CASSSTGGSYNEQFF
TRBJ1-2,TRBV29-1,.,.,CSVWGGQYGYTF
TRBJ2-7,TRBV5-5,.,.,CASSEERGVLAYEQYF
TRBJ2-1,TRBV10-2,.,TRBD2,CASKAGVNNEQFF
TRBJ1-2,TRBV3-1/TRBV3-2,.,.,CASSQGGRETGYTF
TRBJ2-1,TRBV10-3,.,.,CAISERGELAREQFF
TRBJ1-5,TRBV7-8,.,TRBD1,CASSWDRAMNQPQHF
TRBJ2-1,TRBV7-9,.,.,CASSLGSGWALNEQFF
TRBJ1-2,TRBV30,.,.,CRTGMVYGYTF
TRBJ2-3,TRBV6-2/TRBV6-3,large,.,CASSYVPGTDTQYF
TRBJ2-3,TRBV6-2/TRBV6-3,.,.,CASSYLTGASTDTQYF
TRBJ2-3,TRBV29-1,.,.,CSVYKGADTQYF
TRBJ1-2,TRBV18,few,.,CASSKGNYGYTF
TRBJ2-2,TRBV2,.,TRBD2,CASRSIAGGAYTGELFF
TRBJ1-3,TRBV28,.,.,CASSWGSPGNTIYF
TRBJ2-3,TRBV2,.,.,CASEDRTTDTQYF
TRBJ1-3,TRBV19,.,.,CATRPDRYSGNTIYF
TRBJ2-7,TRBV2,.,TRBD2,CASSGPGLAGEMALDEQYF
TRBJ1-5,TRBV2,.,.,CASSRPGGQPQHF
TRBJ2-5,TRBV28,.,.,CASGVGGARRTQYF
TRBJ2-5,TRBV30,.,TRBD2,CAWSVGLAERETQYF
TRBJ2-2,TRBV21-1,.,.,CASSKGPWDRVFYLGAGELFF
TRBJ2-7,TRBV20-1,.,TRBD2,CSASWSGGMSYEQYF
TRBJ2-7,TRBV9,.,.,CASSVGTASEQYF
TRBJ2-6,TRBV7-3,.,TRBD1,CASSIGGIGANVLTF
TRBJ1-5,TRBV4-2,.,.,CASSPQLDQPQHF
TRBJ2-1,TRBV5-1,few,TRBD1,CASRAGQGSTYNEQFF
TRBJ2-3,TRBV5-1,few,TRBD2,CASSPGLAGSDTQYF
TRBJ2-7,TRBV5-1,once,TRBD2,CASSLAGWREGHEQYF
TRBJ1-2,TRBV4-1,.,.,CASSQTYIDMGYTF
TRBJ2-1,TRBV18,few,.,CASSLGKGPGNEQFF
TRBJ2-7,TRBV5-1,.,TRBD1,CASSGGPQGSLYEQYF
TRBJ2-7,TRBV7-8,.,.,CASSLVTSEQYF
TRBJ2-7,TRBV6-5,.,TRBD1,CASSYRDRNYEQYF
TRBJ2-7,TRBV19,once,.,CASRPTEYEQYF
TRBJ1-2,TRBV5-6,.,.,CASTDRRPMARGGYTF
TRBJ2-2,TRBV30,few,TRBD2,CAWSVSGRAVGELFF
TRBJ2-2,TRBV15,.,.,CATSRGKRMNTGELFF
TRBJ1-1,TRBV7-9,.,.,CASSLNTEAFF
TRBJ2-3,TRBV5-1,.,.,CASRGRGDTDTQYF
TRBJ2-5,TRBV10-3,.,TRBD1,CAISLTGTGGETQYF
TRBJ1-3,TRBV5-6,.,.,CASSFGRGGNTIYF